Listed here are 13 T cell receptor beta chains from one sample, sequenced in a study of T-cell reconstitution after alpha-beta-depleted transplantation in children (TCRdb year 2016). Libraries were made using PCR. The data were produced on an Illumina HiSeq 2500. Molecular barcoding was employed in the preparation of TCR libraries, with unique molecular identifiers being used to normalize TCRbeta repertoire quantification. TCRdb itself trimmed the public reads at Q25 with fastp, ran MiXCR and retained productive beta chains. Identical CDR3 proteins give one entry, which carries the most common genes and DNA. For this sample the table gives about 98,000 distinct CDR3 sequences, of which about 25% were detected only once. Around 21% of the sample rests with the top ten. Per the publication, the treatment or condition label means: allogeneic hematopoietic cell transplantation with graft depleted of TCRalphabeta T cells and CD19 B cells.

The sequenced sample was PBMCs, obtained before TCRalphabeta/CD19-depleted stem cell transplant. The source is a boy aged 2 to 10 with acute lymphoblastic leukemia, due to receive a stem cell transplant.

The rearrangement links TRBV7-9 to TRBJ2-7, with no clear D. The DNA end lines up better with TRBJ2-5; the J call may be wrong. Germline V gene data show CDR1 as SEHNR and CDR2 as FQNEAQ (reference sequence). There are 12 residues in the CDR3. The CDR3 DNA reads as TGTGCCAGCAGCTACCTCGGACAGACCCAGTACTTC. Translating it yields CASSYLGQTQYF.

This chain joins TRBV5-1 and TRBJ2-2; no reliable D call. Germline V gives CDR1 SGHRS, CDR2 YFSETQ. V was pared by 0 bases and J by 0 bases, with 9 bases between. This CDR3 comprises 16 residues. The CDR3 loop reads CASSLAKAPNTGELFF. The DNA of the CDR3 is TGCGCCAGCAGCTTGGCCAAGGCACCGAACACCGGGGAGCTGTTTTTT.

This clonotype was observed a handful of times. V usage is TRBV7-9 and J usage is TRBJ1-4; no firm D call. The germline CDR1 and CDR2 sequences are SEHNR and FQNEAQ (reference sequence). The CDR3 length is 14 residues. Trimming removed 4 bases from V and 5 bases from J, with 11 bases in between. The CDR3 DNA is TGTGCCAGCAGCTGGGCGGGTCGGAATGAAAAACTGTTTTTT. This gives the protein CASSWAGRNEKLFF.

This clonotype occurred once. CDR3 nucleotide sequence: TGTGCCAGCAGCTTAGAGGGGGGCCCCTACTACAATGAGCAGTTCTTC. Translation: CASSLEGGPYYNEQFF. The chain combines TRBV7-2 with TRBJ2-1; D is perhaps TRBD1 or TRBD2 (6 bases each). V was clipped by 1 base and J by 3 bases, with 13 bases between them. The CDR3 contains 16 residues. In germline, CDR1 is SGHTA, CDR2 FQGNSA. Full variable domain (missing parts from reference TRBV7-2 and TRBJ2-1): GAGVSQSPSNKVTEKGKDVELRCDPISGHTALYWYRQSLGQGLEFLIYFQGNSAPDKSGLPSDRFSAERTGGSVSTLTIQRTQQEDSAVYLCASSLEGGPYYNEQFFGPGTRLTVL.

This clonotype appeared a few times. The chain has TRBV4-1 and TRBJ1-5, with a tentative D call TRBD1 (6 bases). The V and J ends lost 1 base and 7 bases respectively, with 20 bases between them. This CDR3 is built from 17 residues. CDR1 MGHRA and CDR2 YSYEKL come from the germline V gene. The CDR3 is CASSQGGGRFSWQPQHF. The CDR3 region has the DNA TGCGCCAGCAGCCAAGGAGGGGGTAGGTTTTCTTGGCAGCCCCAGCATTTT.

The gene calls are TRBV20-1 and TRBJ2-2, with TRBD2 identical over 12 bases. This CDR3 comprises 16 residues. Germline V gene lookup returns CDR1 DFQATT and CDR2 SNEGSKA (reference sequence). V was clipped by 2 bases and J by 4 bases; unmatched bases: 5. CDR3 sequence (DNA): TGCAGTGCTAGAACCCTAGCGGGAGGGACCACCGGGGAGCTGTTTTTT. Translating gives CSARTLAGGTTGELFF.

The V call is TRBV12-3 or TRBV12-4, the J call TRBJ1-1; 7 bases line up with TRBD1. The CDR3 extends over 14 amino acids. Trimming took 5 bases from V and 5 from J; bases not matched to a gene: 8. CDR3: CASSGTLGQTEAFF. The DNA of the CDR3 is TGTGCCAGCAGTGGGACCCTGGGACAGACTGAAGCTTTCTTT.

This clonotype was seen only a few times. V usage is TRBV28 and J usage is TRBJ2-3; 9 bases match TRBD2. CDR1 and CDR2 (germline): MDHEN, SYDVKM. The junction had 6 bases not matched to a gene; V was cut back by 3 bases and J by 2 bases. This CDR3 contains 16 residues. CDR3 in DNA: TGTGCCAGCAGTTTGTTGACTAGCGGACTCACAGATACGCAGTATTTT. This translates into CASSLLTSGLTDTQYF.

This chain uses TRBV19 with TRBJ2-6; no definite D call. The CDR3 is 13 amino acids. Germline V gene data show CDR1 as LNHDA and CDR2 as SQIVND (reference sequence). The germline V and J ends were trimmed by 3 bases and 3 bases, with 3 bases remaining between them. Written as DNA, the CDR3 is TGTGCCAGTAGTATCGATGGGGCCAACGTCCTGACTTTC. Amino acids: CASSIDGANVLTF.

This clonotype was recorded a few times. The chain combines TRBV7-7 with TRBJ2-5; D uncertain. With 2 bases removed from V and 7 bases from J, the gap between germline ends came to 11 bases. CDR1 is SSHAT and CDR2 is FNYEAQ in the germline V gene (reference sequence). This CDR3 spans 13 amino acids. In DNA form, the CDR3 reads TGTGCCAGCAGCTTACGCGGAGACGGGACCCAGTACTTC. It codes for CASSLRGDGTQYF.

The table lists this clonotype with a few counts. Written as DNA, the CDR3 is TGTGCCAGCAGTCAACGGAATGAGCAGTTCTTC. Translation gives CASSQRNEQFF. The gene calls are TRBV28 and TRBJ2-1; no definite D call. V gave up 5 bases and J gave up 7 bases, with 6 bases separating them. The CDR3 is 11 residues long. Per the germline V gene, CDR1 is MDHEN and CDR2 is SYDVKM.

This clonotype was seen a handful of times. This chain connects TRBV28 to TRBJ2-7, with TRBD2 matching 7 bases. The ends lost 4 bases at V and 4 bases at J; junction bases unmatched: 10. This CDR3 has 15 amino acids. Germline CDR1 and CDR2: MDHEN and SYDVKM. The CDR3 sequence: CASSSPGGGIYEQYF. DNA of the CDR3: TGTGCCAGCAGTTCCCCGGGAGGAGGGATATACGAGCAGTACTTC.

In this sample, this clonotype turned up a few times. The chain employs TRBV4-1 and TRBJ2-1, with 10 bases fitting TRBD2. V lost 2 bases and J lost 4; bases outside the gene matches: 5. The CDR3 is 16 residues long. Germline V gene data show CDR1 as MGHRA and CDR2 as YSYEKL. The chain's CDR3 is CASSQSQGLAYNEQFF. The CDR3 DNA reads TGCGCCAGCAGCCAATCCCAGGGACTAGCGTACAATGAGCAGTTCTTC.